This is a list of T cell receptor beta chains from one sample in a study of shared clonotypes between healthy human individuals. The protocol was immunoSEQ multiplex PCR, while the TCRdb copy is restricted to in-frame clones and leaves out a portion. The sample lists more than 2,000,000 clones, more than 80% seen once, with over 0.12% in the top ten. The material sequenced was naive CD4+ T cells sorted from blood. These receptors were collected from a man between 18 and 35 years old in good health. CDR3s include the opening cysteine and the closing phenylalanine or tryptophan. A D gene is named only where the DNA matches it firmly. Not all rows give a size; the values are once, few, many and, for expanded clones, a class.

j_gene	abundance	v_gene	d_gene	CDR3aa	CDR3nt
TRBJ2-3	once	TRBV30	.	CAWSGTAPSTDTQYF	TGTGCCTGGAGTGGGACTGCTCCTAGCACAGATACGCAGTATTTT
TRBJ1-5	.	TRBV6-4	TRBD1	CASSALTPGQENQPQHF	TGTGCCAGCAGTGCCCTCACACCGGGACAGGAGAATCAGCCCCAGCATTTT
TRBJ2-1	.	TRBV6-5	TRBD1	CASSYPGQGRNEQFF	TGTGCCAGCAGTTATCCGGGACAGGGTAGGAATGAGCAGTTCTTC
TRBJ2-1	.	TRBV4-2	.	CASSQVGSYNEQFF	TGTGCCAGCAGCCAAGTGGGATCCTACAATGAGCAGTTCTTC
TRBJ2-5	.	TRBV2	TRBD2	CASSPTSVQETQYF	TGTGCCAGCAGCCCGACTAGCGTTCAAGAGACCCAGTACTTC
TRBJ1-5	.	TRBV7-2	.	CASSLGAGSGNQPQHF	TGTGCCAGCAGCTTAGGAGCGGGTTCGGGCAATCAGCCCCAGCATTTT
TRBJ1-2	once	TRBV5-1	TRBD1	CASSSTGGGYGYTF	TGCGCCAGCAGCTCAACAGGGGGCGGCTATGGCTACACCTTC
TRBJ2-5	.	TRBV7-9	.	CASSAGDRDTHRETQYF	TGTGCCAGCAGCGCTGGGGACCGGGACACCCACAGAGAGACCCAGTACTTC
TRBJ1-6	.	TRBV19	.	CASSIPGGSSPLHF	TGTGCCAGTAGTATTCCCGGCGGAAGTTCACCCCTCCACTTT
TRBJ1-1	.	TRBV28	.	CASSARTEAFF	TGTGCCAGTTCGGCTCGCACTGAAGCTTTCTTT
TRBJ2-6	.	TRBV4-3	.	CASSQDRGDLSGANVLTF	TGCGCCAGCAGCCAAGATCGTGGGGACCTCTCTGGGGCCAACGTCCTGACTTTC
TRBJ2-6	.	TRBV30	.	CAWRGRGGSGANVLTF	TGTGCCTGGAGAGGGCGGGGAGGCTCTGGGGCCAACGTCCTGACTTTC
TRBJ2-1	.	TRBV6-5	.	CASRAAGYSEQFF	TGTGCCAGCAGAGCCGCAGGGTATAGTGAGCAGTTCTTC
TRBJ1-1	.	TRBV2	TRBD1	CASSRQGTEAFF	TGTGCCAGCAGCAGACAGGGGACTGAAGCTTTCTTT
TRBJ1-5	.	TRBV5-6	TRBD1	CASSSLDRGDQPQHF	TGTGCCAGCAGCTCGCTAGACAGGGGAGATCAGCCCCAGCATTTT
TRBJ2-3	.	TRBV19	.	CASTSPQDTDTQYF	TGTGCCAGTACGTCCCCGCAGGACACAGATACGCAGTATTTT
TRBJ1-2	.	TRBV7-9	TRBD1	CASREGQAYGYTF	TGTGCCAGCAGGGAGGGACAGGCCTATGGCTACACCTTC
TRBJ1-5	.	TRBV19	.	CASSIEGLLSNQPQHF	TGTGCCAGTAGTATAGAAGGGCTACTTAGCAATCAGCCCCAGCATTTT
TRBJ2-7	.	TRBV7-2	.	CASREQGSSYEQYF	TGTGCCAGCAGGGAGCAGGGGAGCTCCTACGAGCAGTACTTC
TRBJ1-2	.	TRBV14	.	CASSPGTSYGYTF	TGTGCCAGCAGCCCCGGGACAAGCTATGGCTACACCTTC
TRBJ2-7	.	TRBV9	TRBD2	CASSSRSGRAVEQYF	TGTGCCAGCAGCTCGCGAAGCGGGAGGGCCGTCGAGCAGTACTTC
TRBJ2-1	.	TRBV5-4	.	CASSLGLSGGEQFF	TGTGCCAGCAGCTTGGGGCTCTCAGGAGGAGAGCAGTTCTTC
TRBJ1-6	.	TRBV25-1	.	CASSEAPTGPLYNSPLHF	TGTGCCAGCAGTGAAGCGCCCACAGGGCCTTTATATAATTCACCCCTCCACTTT
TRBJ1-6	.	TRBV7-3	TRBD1	CASSTTGQGTPLHF	TGTGCCAGCAGCACGACAGGGCAGGGAACACCCCTCCACTTT
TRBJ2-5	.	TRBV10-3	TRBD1	CAIRGTGAEETQYF	TGTGCCATCAGGGGGACAGGGGCCGAGGAGACCCAGTACTTC
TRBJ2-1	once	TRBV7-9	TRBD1	CASSLRARGYEQFF	TGTGCCAGCAGCTTAAGGGCCAGGGGGTATGAGCAGTTCTTC
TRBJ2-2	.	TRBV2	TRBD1	CASSATGSGNTGELFF	TGTGCCAGCAGTGCGACAGGGTCAGGGAACACCGGGGAGCTGTTTTTT
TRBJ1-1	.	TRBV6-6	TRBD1	CASSPTGQNTEAFF	TGTGCCAGCAGTCCGACAGGGCAGAACACTGAAGCTTTCTTT
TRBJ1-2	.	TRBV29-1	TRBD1	CSVNKPGQDRGYTF	TGCAGCGTTAACAAACCCGGACAGGACAGAGGCTACACCTTC
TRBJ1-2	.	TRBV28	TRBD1	CASSLAGQGAVGYTF	TGTGCCAGCAGCCTAGCGGGACAGGGGGCGGTCGGCTACACCTTC
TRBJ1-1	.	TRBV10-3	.	CAISEPNTEAFF	TGTGCCATCAGTGAACCGAACACTGAAGCTTTCTTT
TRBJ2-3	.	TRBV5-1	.	CASSLGAGSMTDTQYF	TGCGCCAGCAGCTTGGGTGCAGGGAGTATGACAGATACGCAGTATTTT
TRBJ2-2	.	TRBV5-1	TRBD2	CASSLSPAGLAGELFF	TGCGCCAGCAGCTTGTCTCCAGCGGGGTTGGCCGGGGAGCTGTTTTTT
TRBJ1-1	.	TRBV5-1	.	CASSPGHRLRNTEAFF	TGCGCCAGCAGCCCGGGACACCGTCTAAGGAACACTGAAGCTTTCTTT
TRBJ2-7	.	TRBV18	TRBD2	CASSPGTRSYEQYF	TGTGCCAGCTCACCGGGGACTAGATCCTACGAGCAGTACTTC
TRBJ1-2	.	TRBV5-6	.	CASSFGLQAANYGYTF	TGTGCCAGCAGCTTCGGTCTACAGGCAGCTAACTATGGCTACACCTTC
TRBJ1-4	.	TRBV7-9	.	CASSLESGLGEKLFF	TGTGCCAGCAGCTTAGAGTCGGGGTTGGGGGAAAAACTGTTTTTT
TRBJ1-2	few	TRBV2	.	CASTLDSTYGYTF	TGTGCCAGCACCCTGGACAGTACCTATGGCTACACCTTC
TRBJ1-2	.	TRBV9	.	CASSQHHSGGRYGYTF	TGTGCCAGCAGCCAACATCATTCCGGGGGGCGCTATGGCTACACCTTC
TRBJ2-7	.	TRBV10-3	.	CAISAASTFEQYF	TGTGCCATCAGTGCGGCCAGTACGTTCGAGCAGTACTTC
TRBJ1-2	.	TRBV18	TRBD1	CASSPLTGTGYTF	TGTGCCAGCTCACCCTTGACAGGGACTGGCTACACCTTC
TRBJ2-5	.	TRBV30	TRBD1	CAWSVRGQGETQYF	TGTGCCTGGAGTGTAAGAGGACAGGGAGAGACCCAGTACTTC
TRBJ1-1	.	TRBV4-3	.	CASSQAYRNTEAFF	TGCGCCAGCAGCCAAGCGTACAGGAACACTGAAGCTTTCTTT
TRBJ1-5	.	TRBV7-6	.	CASSSQRNQPQHF	TGTGCCAGCAGCTCTCAGAGGAATCAGCCCCAGCATTTT
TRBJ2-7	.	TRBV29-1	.	CSVEDGWQGGEQYF	TGCAGCGTTGAAGATGGGTGGCAGGGCGGCGAGCAGTACTTC
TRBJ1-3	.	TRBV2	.	CATRQSSGNTIYF	TGTGCCACACGACAGAGCTCTGGAAACACCATATATTTT
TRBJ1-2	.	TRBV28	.	CASSLGNGYTF	TGTGCCAGCAGTTTAGGGAATGGCTACACCTTC
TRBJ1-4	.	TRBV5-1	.	CASSLVGQGNEKLFF	TGCGCCAGCAGCTTGGTGGGGCAGGGTAATGAAAAACTGTTTTTT